The rows below give T cell receptor beta chains drawn from one sample of a study of Graves' ophthalmopathy and Graves' hyperthyroidism. Using its own MiXCR run on the multiplex PCR reads, TCRdb lists one record per CDR3 protein. The sample has approximately 700,000 distinct CDR3 sequences; about two fifths are singletons. Sequenced material: peripheral blood. The receptors stem from an adult man with Graves' ophthalmopathy. Both conserved end residues are part of each CDR3. A D gene is named only where the DNA matches it firmly. Rows may omit the clone size; those that give it use once, few, many or a size class.

once | TRBD1 | TRBJ2-7 | TRBV20-1 | CSALGQGSFYEQYF | TGCAGTGCCTTAGGACAGGGTTCGTTCTACGAGCAGTACTTC
NA | TRBD1 | TRBJ2-3 | TRBV24-1 | CATSDSRTGLSTDTQYF | TGTGCCACCAGTGATTCCCGGACAGGTCTTAGCACAGATACGCAGTATTTT
NA | NA | TRBJ1-3 | TRBV15 | CATSRDLNTIYF | TGTGCCACCAGCAGAGACTTGAACACCATATATTTT
many | NA | TRBJ1-1 | TRBV9 | CASSVGGGGTNTEAFF | TGTGCCAGCAGCGTAGGCGGGGGGGGGACGAACACTGAAGCTTTCTTT
many | NA | TRBJ2-7 | TRBV7-8 | CASSHMTAGEQYF | TGTGCCAGCAGCCATATGACAGCGGGCGAGCAGTACTTC
many | NA | TRBJ2-7 | TRBV20-1 | CSARDAQWGEQYF | TGCAGTGCTAGAGATGCCCAGTGGGGCGAGCAGTACTTC
NA | TRBD1 | TRBJ1-6 | TRBV20-1 | CSARETGPLHF | TGCAGTGCTAGAGAGACAGGGCCCCTCCACTTT
NA | TRBD1 | TRBJ1-1 | TRBV30 | CAWRAGTGYTEAFF | TGTGCCTGGAGGGCTGGGACAGGGTACACTGAAGCTTTCTTT
many | NA | TRBJ1-5 | TRBV19 | CASSPWRIQPQHF | TGTGCCAGTAGTCCTTGGCGGATTCAGCCCCAGCATTTT
many | NA | TRBJ2-2 | TRBV7-2 | CASRLSGNTGELFF | TGTGCCAGCAGATTGTCAGGGAACACCGGGGAGCTGTTTTTT
many | TRBD1 | TRBJ2-7 | TRBV19 | CASSIGTGVGYEQYF | TGTGCCAGTAGTATTGGGACAGGAGTCGGGTACGAGCAGTACTTC
many | NA | TRBJ1-5 | TRBV19 | CASSRGLYSNQPQHF | TGTGCCAGTAGTAGGGGATTGTATAGCAATCAGCCCCAGCATTTT
few | NA | TRBJ2-2 | TRBV3-1 | CASSKTGGTGELFF | TGTGCCAGCAGCAAGACAGGAGGTACCGGGGAGCTGTTTTTT
few | NA | TRBJ2-7 | TRBV5-6 | CASSLRLVPYEQYF | TGTGCCAGCAGCTTGAGGCTAGTTCCCTACGAGCAGTACTTC
few | NA | TRBJ2-7 | TRBV3-1 | CASSQEIPSSYEQYF | TGTGCCAGCAGCCAAGAAATCCCGAGCTCCTACGAGCAGTACTTC
NA | NA | TRBJ1-1 | TRBV10-3 | CAIRYAAANTEAFF | TGTGCCATCAGATACGCGGCAGCGAACACTGAAGCTTTCTTT
many | NA | TRBJ1-2 | TRBV6-5 | CASSPGIGYGYTF | TGTGCCAGCAGTCCGGGGATCGGGTATGGCTACACCTTC
many | TRBD1 | TRBJ2-6 | TRBV11-2 | CASSPPRTGPGANVLTF | TGTGCCAGCAGCCCCCCTCGGACAGGGCCCGGGGCCAACGTCCTGACTTTC
NA | TRBD1 | TRBJ1-2 | TRBV19 | CASSTSTTGDYGYTF | TGTGCCAGTAGTACGTCAACGACAGGGGACTATGGCTACACCTTT
few | TRBD1 | TRBJ1-1 | TRBV10-3 | CASHLYRGQNTEAFF | TGTGCCAGCCATCTTTACAGGGGGCAGAACACTGAAGCTTTCTTT
many | NA | TRBJ2-6 | TRBV19 | CASSTSSGANVLTF | TGTGCCAGTAGTACGAGCTCTGGGGCCAACGTCCTGACTTTC
NA | NA | TRBJ1-6 | TRBV9 | CASSRGSYNSPLHF | TGTGCCAGCAGCCGGGGCTCCTATAATTCACCCCTCCACTTT
many | NA | TRBJ2-6 | TRBV7-3 | CASSLSTISGANVLTF | TGTGCCAGCAGCCTCTCGACGATTTCTGGGGCCAACGTCCTGACTTTC
many | NA | TRBJ1-2 | TRBV20-1 | CSALYRARDYTF | TGCAGCGCCTTATACAGGGCGCGGGACTACACCTTC
many | NA | TRBJ2-5 | TRBV5-1 | CASSGIAETQYF | TGCGCCAGCAGCGGAATAGCCGAGACCCAGTACTTC
NA | NA | TRBJ2-1 | TRBV25-1 | CASSEYSGINNEQFF | TGTGCCAGCAGTGAATATTCGGGAATTAACAATGAGCAGTTCTTC
NA | NA | TRBJ1-2 | TRBV7-9 | CASSPAESYGYTF | TGCGCCAGCAGCCCAGCCGAAAGCTATGGCTACACCTTC
NA | NA | TRBJ2-7 | TRBV25-1 | CASSPRDSRAYEQYF | TGTGCCAGCAGTCCCCGGGATTCACGGGCCTACGAGCAGTACTTC
few | TRBD1 | TRBJ2-5 | TRBV2 | CASRFGRDRDLETQYF | TGTGCCAGCAGATTCGGCCGGGACAGGGATCTTGAGACCCAGTACTTC
NA | NA | TRBJ1-1 | TRBV29-1 | CIAGVGFHGAFF | TGCATCGCGGGGGTCGGGTTTCATGGGGCTTTCTTT
NA | NA | TRBJ2-5 | TRBV5-5 | CASRSLSIRETQYF | TGTGCCAGCAGATCTCTTTCAATAAGGGAGACCCAGTACTTC
many | NA | TRBJ2-7 | TRBV11-1 | CASSSTHTSSYEQYF | TGTGCCAGCAGCTCGACACATACCTCCTCCTACGAGCAGTACTTC
NA | NA | TRBJ1-5 | TRBV7-9 | CASSPELLGNNQPQHF | TGCGCCAGCAGCCCGGAGCTCTTAGGGAACAATCAGCCCCAGCATTTT
NA | TRBD1 | TRBJ1-5 | TRBV7-2 | CASSVARQGIVQPQHF | TGTGCCAGCAGCGTAGCGAGACAGGGGATTGTTCAGCCCCAGCATTTT
few | NA | TRBJ2-7 | TRBV6-6 | CASSYNRGGYEQYF | TGTGCCAGCAGTTACAACAGGGGGGGGTACGAGCAGTACTTC
many | TRBD1 | TRBJ2-6 | TRBV20-1 | CSAMDRGWSGANVLTF | TGCAGTGCCATGGACAGGGGTTGGTCTGGGGCCAACGTCCTGACTTTC
NA | NA | TRBJ1-2 | TRBV7-9 | CASSKDSAYGYTF | TGTGCCAGCAGCAAGGACTCTGCCTATGGCTACACCTTC
many | NA | TRBJ2-7 | TRBV10-3 | CASSEVGRSDEQYF | TGTGCCAGCAGTGAAGTGGGCAGGAGCGACGAGCAGTACTTC
NA | NA | TRBJ2-5 | TRBV25-1 | CARGAGPYQETQYF | TGTGCTAGAGGTGCGGGACCGTACCAAGAGACCCAGTACTTC
few | NA | TRBJ2-7 | TRBV19 | CASSIGSVLRSSYEQYF | TGTGCCAGTAGTATTGGGTCAGTCCTCCGGAGCTCCTACGAGCAGTACTTC
many | TRBD2 | TRBJ2-2 | TRBV9 | CASSASGRGYTGELFF | TGTGCCAGCAGCGCCAGCGGGAGAGGTTACACCGGGGAGCTGTTTTTT
many | NA | TRBJ2-6 | TRBV10-3 | CAIRQDSSGANVLTF | TGTGCCATCAGACAGGACAGCTCTGGGGCCAACGTCCTGACTTTC
NA | TRBD1 | TRBJ2-3 | TRBV29-1 | CSVDRGGDTDTQYF | TGCAGCGTCGACAGGGGGGGAGATACAGATACGCAGTATTTT
many | TRBD1 | TRBJ1-1 | TRBV11-2 | CATATQGDTEAFF | TGTGCCACCGCAACACAGGGGGACACTGAAGCTTTCTTT
NA | TRBD2 | TRBJ2-5 | TRBV2 | CASRRTSGREETQYF | TGTGCCAGCAGGCGGACTAGCGGGAGGGAAGAGACCCAGTACTTC
many | NA | TRBJ1-2 | TRBV7-2 | CASSSERGVSGYTF | TGTGCCAGCAGCTCGGAACGGGGGGTTAGTGGCTACACCTTC